This T cell receptor beta chain is from a study of spatial heterogeneity in lung cancer. Whole-study context: The average count in raw reads for each unique TCR and UMI combination exceeded nine appearances. Study-wide findings and caveats: At resection, ubiquitous expanded tumor TCRs appeared in blood more than at follow-up.

Trimming removed 5 bases from V and 4 bases from J; junction bases left unmatched: 7. CDR3 length equals 15 residues. CDR1 is MDHEN and CDR2 is SYDVKM in the germline V gene. This clonotype came up many times. Its antigen is unidentified. Every individual TCR cDNA molecule carried its own unique molecular identifier, which allowed correction of PCR and sequencing errors. TCRdb re-analysed the 5' RACE reads in MiXCR, keeping a single row per CDR3 protein. The table records about 48,000 distinct CDR3 sequences, over 4.5% of them present only once. As to time point: sample taken at primary tumor resection. The authors sequenced whole RNA from tumor, nontumor lung or frozen PBMC without sorting.

This receptor was identified in a male donor with early-stage non-small cell lung cancer. The sequencing used PBMCs, collected at surgery. The J gene is TRBJ1-2, the V gene TRBV28; 10 nucleotides agree with TRBD1. As DNA, the CDR3 is TGTGCCAGCAGTCCTTCGGGACAGGGGCTCTATGGCTACACCTTC. It is translated as CASSPSGQGLYGYTF.